This T cell receptor beta chain was sequenced in a study of blood T cell repertoires in COVID-19. As for the study in general: Nucleic acid was either cDNA or gDNA, and it came from T cells, B-cell-depleted T cells, or PBMCs.

Germline V gene sequence: CDR1 LNHDA, CDR2 SQIVND (reference sequence). The V end was cut by 7 bases, the J end by 4 bases, with 31 bases between. CDR3 size: 19 residues. Original processing notes: Estimates of nucleated cell counts were drawn from the amplification of reference gene primers. Measured with immunoSEQ multiplex PCR; TCRdb has only the in-frame clones, and not every one. Clone size and the V and J calls come from that table; the DNA yielded D and trimming. The sample holds 70,000 to 90,000 clones, about 80% seen once. The J gene is TRBJ1-2, the V gene TRBV19; D unresolved. This TCR came from a human donor in a cohort sampled during active COVID-19. Source material: peripheral blood. The CDR3 protein is CASIPTTGPGIWSGYGYTF. CDR3 coding DNA: TGTGCCAGTATCCCAACTACCGGGCCCGGGATCTGGAGTGGCTATGGCTACACCTTC.